One sample yielded the 18 T cell receptor beta chains listed below, sequenced in a study of blood T cells in healthy people across ages. Sample-barcoded 5' priming and a J-beta primer mix drove a second PCR of roughly 6 to 12 cycles. TCRdb ran MiXCR on the 5' RACE reads and lists one entry per CDR3 protein. Of about 680,000 distinct CDR3 sequences detected, 49% appear once; the ten largest clones hold about 32%. Specimen: blood. The receptors come from a woman in her sixties or seventies in good health.

This clonotype has more than one count but fewer than ten. The rearrangement links TRBV4-3 to TRBJ2-7; no clear D gene. This CDR3 has 13 residues. Trimming took off 1 base at V and 4 bases at J, with 8 bases between the two ends. Germline V CDR1 and CDR2: LGHNA, YSLEER. In DNA, the CDR3 is TGCGCCAGCAGCCAAGGATGGCAGTACGAGCAGTACTTC. Amino acids: CASSQGWQYEQYF.

This clonotype was found a few times. This chain uses TRBV29-1 with TRBJ2-7; no clear D. Germline V gives CDR1 SQVTM, CDR2 ANQGSEA. Trimming stripped 3 bases from V and 3 bases from J, with 18 bases between. CDR3 length: 15 amino acids. DNA for the CDR3: TGCAGCGTTGAGCCCGAGAATTCGCCCAACTACGAGCAGTACTTC. It translates to CSVEPENSPNYEQYF.

The sample holds a few counts of this clonotype. V usage is TRBV7-9 and J usage is TRBJ2-4; 8 nucleotides agree with TRBD1. Unmatched junction bases numbered 5, after V lost 1 base and J lost 0 bases. The germline gives CDR1 SEHNR, CDR2 FQNEAQ (reference sequence). The CDR3 consists of 17 residues. The CDR3 here is CASSLGDRRLAKNIQYF. The CDR3 DNA reads as TGTGCCAGCAGCTTAGGGGACAGGCGACTAGCCAAAAACATTCAGTACTTC.

The sample holds many counts of this clonotype. The chain couples TRBV7-2 to TRBJ2-7; 12 bases are shared with TRBD2. The J segment lost 2 bases and the V segment lost 5 bases, leaving 13 bases of the junction unmatched. The CDR3 consists of 18 residues. Per the germline V gene, CDR1 is SGHTA and CDR2 is FQGNSA. The CDR3 loop reads CASSPTSGSTWWAYEQYF. The CDR3 DNA follows: TGTGCCAGCAGCCCGACTAGCGGGAGTACATGGTGGGCCTACGAGCAGTACTTC. The full variable domain, completed using reference TRBV7-2 and TRBJ2-7, is GAGVSQSPSNKVTEKGKDVELRCDPISGHTALYWYRQSLGQGLEFLIYFQGNSAPDKSGLPSDRFSAERTGGSVSTLTIQRTQQEDSAVYLCASSPTSGSTWWAYEQYFGPGTRLTVT.

The rearrangement links TRBV4-1 to TRBJ2-1; 9 bases map to TRBD1. Germline CDR1 is MGHRA and CDR2 is YSYEKL. The junction had 21 bases not matched to a gene; V was cut back by 11 bases and J by 4 bases. CDR3 length: 18 amino acids. The CDR3 sequence is CARRGGQGPDWGYNEQFF. CDR3 in DNA: TGCGCCCGCCGAGGGGGACAGGGACCCGACTGGGGTTACAATGAGCAGTTCTTC.

The chain has TRBV6-1 and TRBJ2-7; TRBD2 aligns across 7 bases. Germline trimming cut 10 bases from V and 3 bases from J; bases unmatched to any gene: 12. From germline, CDR1 is MNHNS and CDR2 SASEGT. This CDR3 region has 14 residues. CDR3 protein: CATSTQLAIYEQYF. In DNA, the CDR3 is TGTGCCACCTCAACCCAACTAGCGATCTACGAGCAGTACTTC.

This clonotype was detected a few times. The chain couples TRBV29-1 to TRBJ2-4, with D uncertain. This CDR3 has 12 residues. From germline, CDR1 is SQVTM and CDR2 ANQGSEA. The ends were cut back, 4 bases at V and 9 bases at J, with 13 bases in the middle. The CDR3 DNA is TGCAGCGTTGCTGGGATCGATGGCATTCAGTACTTC. The encoded protein is CSVAGIDGIQYF.

This clonotype turned up a few times. This chain uses TRBV11-1 with TRBJ2-5; possible D gene TRBD2, 5 bases. The length of the CDR3 is 12 residues. Trimming left V 0 bases short and J 7 bases short, with 6 bases between. Germline V gives CDR1 SGHAT, CDR2 FQDESV (reference sequence). The CDR3 reads CASSLAAGTQYF. The CDR3 DNA is TGTGCCAGCAGCTTAGCGGCGGGGACCCAGTACTTC. The full variable domain, its missing parts supplied by reference TRBV11-1 and TRBJ2-5, is EAEVAQSPRYKITEKSQAVAFWCDPISGHATLYWYRQILGQGPELLVQFQDESVVDDSQLPKDRFSAERLKGVDSTLKIQPAELGDSAMYLCASSLAAGTQYFGPGTRLLVL.

Only a few counts were recorded for this clonotype. This chain joins TRBV10-3 and TRBJ2-1, with 15 bases lining up with TRBD2. The germline CDR1 and CDR2 sequences are ENHRY and SYGVKD. The CDR3 spans 15 residues. V was pared by 8 bases and J by 4 bases, with 3 bases of the junction left unmatched. DNA for the CDR3: TGTGCCATCGGCGGACTAGCGGGAGGGTACAATGAGCAGTTCTTC. Translation: CAIGGLAGGYNEQFF.

The J gene is TRBJ2-1, the V gene TRBV6-6; 9 bases are a match to TRBD1. Trimming took 2 bases from V and 8 from J; bases not matched to a gene: 7. CDR3 length: 15 amino acids. Germline CDR1 and CDR2: MNHNY and SVGAGI (reference sequence). The CDR3 protein is CASSYEDRGAYEQFF. In DNA form, the CDR3 reads TGTGCCAGCAGTTACGAGGACAGGGGTGCGTATGAGCAGTTCTTC.

The chain is built from TRBV29-1 and TRBJ2-7, with 9 bases aligning to TRBD1. Germline lookup yields CDR1 SQVTM and CDR2 ANQGSEA. The V gene end was trimmed by 7 bases and the J gene end by 6 bases; junction bases not matched to a gene: 16. The CDR3 runs to 15 residues. The CDR3 DNA sequence: TGCAGCGCCTACACACCCGGGACAGGGCAATGCGAGCAGTACTTC. This gives the protein CSAYTPGTGQCEQYF.

This chain uses TRBV5-1 with TRBJ2-1, with no clear D. Trimming removed 4 bases at V and 2 bases at J, with 16 bases between. The germline V gene encodes CDR1 SGHRS and CDR2 YFSETQ. CDR3 length: 16 residues. The CDR3 region is CASSPVTASAYNEQFF. The CDR3 DNA is TGCGCCAGCAGCCCGGTGACCGCATCTGCCTACAATGAGCAGTTCTTC. The full variable domain, rest sourced from reference TRBV5-1 and TRBJ2-1, is KAGVTQTPRYLIKTRGQQVTLSCSPISGHRSVSWYQQTPGQGLQFLFEYFSETQRNKGNFPGRFSGRQFSNSRSEMNVSTLELGDSALYLCASSPVTASAYNEQFFGPGTRLTVL.

This chain joins TRBV27 and TRBJ2-1, with 9 bases lining up with TRBD1. CDR3 length: 15 residues. Germline lookup yields CDR1 MNHEY and CDR2 SMNVEV (reference sequence). J gave up 7 bases and V 5 bases, and 9 bases lay outside the gene matches. Here the CDR3 reads CASSPHRGRGNEQFF. The CDR3 nucleotides are TGTGCCAGCAGTCCGCACAGGGGGCGCGGTAATGAGCAGTTCTTC.

The chain employs TRBV5-5 and TRBJ2-1; D not resolved. The V end was cut by 0 bases, the J end by 4 bases, with 14 bases between. CDR1 is SGHKS, CDR2 YYEKEE, per germline (reference sequence). This CDR3 has 16 amino acids. CDR3 nucleotides: TGTGCCAGCAGCTTGGACATAGGCGCTATTTACAATGAGCAGTTCTTC. The encoded protein is CASSLDIGAIYNEQFF.

In its sample, this clonotype was seen once. V is TRBV5-1 and J is TRBJ2-7; D possibly corresponds to TRBD2 (6 bases). With 5 bases removed from V and 10 bases from J, the gap between germline ends came to 13 bases. From germline, CDR1 is SGHRS and CDR2 YFSETQ. This CDR3 region has 11 residues. Here the CDR3 DNA reads TGCGCCAGCAGACGGGAGAAGTTCCAGTACTTC. This gives the protein CASRREKFQYF.

Only a few counts were recorded for this clonotype. The chain is built from TRBV5-5 and TRBJ2-5; D possibly uses TRBD1 or TRBD2 (7 bases each). The CDR3 is 13 residues long. Trimming stripped 0 bases from V and 11 bases from J, with 14 bases between. Germline loops: CDR1 SGHKS, CDR2 YYEKEE (reference sequence). The CDR3 protein is CASSLGYRGGQYF. CDR3 nucleotides: TGTGCCAGCAGCTTGGGGTACAGGGGAGGGCAGTACTTC.

The chain recombines TRBV10-3 with TRBJ2-6; D tentatively reads TRBD1 or TRBD2 (5 bases each). The CDR3 is made up of 16 amino acids. Per germline, CDR1 ENHRY and CDR2 SYGVKD. V lost 7 bases and J 0 bases, leaving 13 bases between the germline ends. CDR3 bases: TGTGCCATCACGGACCAGAGGGGCTCTGGGGCCAACGTCCTGACTTTC. Protein: CAITDQRGSGANVLTF.

The CDR3 region has the DNA TGTGCCAGCATGGGTACATGGGGGCCGCAGCAGTTCTTC. Protein product: CASMGTWGPQQFF. This chain links TRBV6-2 or TRBV6-3 with TRBJ2-1, with TRBD1 as a possible D gene (6 bases). Germline V gene data show CDR1 as MNHEY and CDR2 as SVGEGT. Trimming removed 7 bases from V and 11 bases from J, with 18 bases in between. This CDR3 comprises 13 residues.